The T cell receptor beta chain described here comes from a study of T cells in Graves' hyperthyroidism and ophthalmopathy. Trimming took 3 bases from V and 3 from J, leaving 11 bases between them. This CDR3 comprises 13 residues. Germline V lookup: CDR1 GTSNPN, CDR2 SVGIG (reference sequence). This clonotype was counted at least ten times. The antigen remains undetermined. The CDR3 regions of TCR beta were amplified from RNA transcripts. The TCR CDR3 first-round RT-PCR relied on the HTBI primer set. TCRdb itself ran the multiplex PCR reads through MiXCR, one entry per CDR3 protein. The table has 500,000 to 650,000 distinct CDR3 sequences, more than 15% seen once; the top ten hold about 16%. Study results and caveats: Ophthalmopathy stood apart from stable hyperthyroidism in a 13 V-J model.

Sequenced sample: blood. This TCR was sampled from a woman younger than 30 with Graves' ophthalmopathy. The V call is TRBV30, the J call TRBJ1-1, with D possibly being TRBD1 (5 bases). The DNA of the CDR3 is TGTGCCTGGAGATGGGGAGGGGACACTGAAGCTTTCTTT. Translating gives CAWRWGGDTEAFF.